This T cell receptor (beta chain) was found in a study of PD-L1 blockade in urothelial cancer. Across the whole study: After treatment start, blood was analyzed at 3 weeks (second dose) and at 6 weeks.

CDR1 SGHTS and CDR2 YDEGEE come from the germline V gene. The CDR3 sequence is 15 residues long. Trimming removed 0 bases from V and 2 bases from J, with 9 bases in between. The time point denotes: peripheral blood 6 weeks after treatment start. In regard to this clone: Its specificity is unknown.

Synthetic TCR analog templates were spiked into all PCRs individually. Sequenced by immunoSEQ multiplex PCR; TCRdb stores in-frame clones only, minus some. The sample consists of 100,000 to 150,000 clones, more than 75% of them appearing once. Notes on the study in general: Patients who had durable benefit saw their tumor-associated blood clones expand more at 3 weeks.

The clonotype was recovered from a man aged 50 or older with urothelial cancer. This sequence joins TRBV5-8 and TRBJ1-5; tentatively, D is TRBD1 (5 bases). Sequenced here: PBMCs, sampled around atezolizumab (anti-PD-L1) treatment. CDR3: CASSLGGVGNQPQHF. CDR3 nucleotides: TGTGCCAGCAGCTTGGGGGGGGTTGGCAATCAGCCCCAGCATTTT.